The 9 T cell receptor beta chains reported below all come from one sample, sequenced in a study of shared T cell receptors in the human thymus. Libraries were prepared by immunoSEQ multiplex PCR; TCRdb keeps only in-frame clonotypes and omits some of them. The data show 700,000 or so clones, roughly 88% seen once. The sample was also linked to a second study, of human thymus T cells.

Specimen: thymocytes. These receptors were taken from a girl under two years old with a congenital heart defect.

This chain joins TRBV18 and TRBJ2-1; 11 bases align to TRBD2. Germline trimming cut 6 bases from V and 15 bases from J; bases unmatched to any gene: 16. Germline CDR1 KGHSH, CDR2 LQKENI. This CDR3 comprises 15 residues. The CDR3 DNA follows: TGTGCCAGCTCCACAGACGCTAGCGGGGGGCCTTTGGGGTTCTTC. Amino acid sequence: CASSTDASGGPLGFF.

The CDR3 nucleotides read TGCGCCAGCAGCCAAATACGAACTAGCCAACAAGAGACCCAGTACTTC. Protein: CASSQIRTSQQETQYF. This chain joins TRBV4-3 and TRBJ2-5, with D possibly matching TRBD2 (6 bases). This CDR3 has 16 amino acids. The germline V and J ends were trimmed by 2 bases and 2 bases, with 15 bases remaining between them. Germline CDR1 is LGHNA and CDR2 is YSLEER.

The rearrangement links TRBV28 to TRBJ1-5; the match to TRBD1 covers 8 bases. The CDR3 contains 14 residues. Per germline, CDR1 MDHEN and CDR2 SYDVKM. J was trimmed by 7 bases and V by 2 bases; bases with no gene match: 4. The CDR3 DNA follows: TGTGCCAGCAGTTTAGGACAGGGAGGCCAGCCCCAGCATTTT. It codes for CASSLGQGGQPQHF. Drawing the rest from reference TRBV28 and TRBJ1-5, the complete variable domain is DVKVTQSSRYLVKRTGEKVFLECVQDMDHENMFWYRQDPGLGLRLIYFSYDVKMKEKGDIPEGYSVSREKKERFSLILESASTNQTSMYLCASSLGQGGQPQHFGDGTRLSIL.

The rearrangement joins TRBV6-5 to TRBJ2-7; D is ambiguous. CDR1 MNHEY and CDR2 SVGAGI come from the germline V gene. Deletions cut 10 bases from V and 1 base from J, with 8 bases between. The CDR3 consists of 11 residues. This CDR3 reads CATIDSYEQYF. DNA for the CDR3: TGTGCCACTATAGATTCCTACGAGCAGTACTTC.

This rearrangement joins TRBV27 to TRBJ1-6, with a tentative D call TRBD1 (5 bases). The V end was cut by 0 bases, the J end by 11 bases, with 14 bases between. The CDR3 covers 15 residues. Germline CDR1 and CDR2: MNHEY and SMNVEV (reference sequence). CDR3 loop: CASSLSRGGGAPLHF. The CDR3 DNA reads TGTGCCAGCAGTTTATCGCGGGGTGGGGGAGCACCCCTCCACTTT.

This chain's CDR3 is CASTSDRVYAFF. In nucleotides, the CDR3 is TGTGCCAGCACCTCGGACAGGGTGTATGCTTTCTTT. The chain employs TRBV7-2 and TRBJ1-1; 8 bases line up with TRBD1. The CDR3 loop spans 12 amino acids. V was pared by 7 bases and J by 11 bases, with 9 bases of the junction left unmatched. From germline, CDR1 is SGHTA and CDR2 FQGNSA.

V is TRBV7-8 and J is TRBJ1-5; D gene uncertain. The germline gives CDR1 SGHVS, CDR2 FQNEAQ. CDR3 length: 15 residues. Trimming took off 2 bases at V and 6 bases at J, with 14 bases between the two ends. DNA of the CDR3: TGTGCCAGCAGCTTATTGGCCCATCGGGGTCAGCCCCAGCATTTT. This sequence encodes CASSLLAHRGQPQHF. The whole variable domain, filled in from reference TRBV7-8 and TRBJ1-5, reads GAGVSQSPRYKVAKRGQDVALRCDPISGHVSLFWYQQALGQGPEFLTYFQNEAQLDKSGLPSDRFFAERPEGSVSTLKIQRTQQEDSAVYLCASSLLAHRGQPQHFGDGTRLSIL.

The rearrangement links TRBV6-6 to TRBJ2-7, with D tentatively TRBD2 (6 bases). Germline CDR1 MNHNY, CDR2 SVGAGI (reference sequence). This CDR3 is built from 13 residues. Trimming removed 5 bases at V and 0 bases at J, with 8 bases between. The CDR3 nucleotides are TGTGCCAGCAGTCACGGGAGCTCCTACGAGCAGTACTTC. Translated: CASSHGSSYEQYF.

This sequence joins TRBV14 and TRBJ1-1; D unclear. This CDR3 is built from 21 residues. CDR1 SGHDN and CDR2 FVKESK come from the germline V gene. Between the trimmed V and J ends, which lost 0 bases and 6 bases, there was a span of 32 bases. DNA for the CDR3: TGTGCCAGCAGCCAAGAATACCCACTTAGCGATATCGGTTGCAACGGGCCTGAAGCTTTCTTT. Protein product: CASSQEYPLSDIGCNGPEAFF.